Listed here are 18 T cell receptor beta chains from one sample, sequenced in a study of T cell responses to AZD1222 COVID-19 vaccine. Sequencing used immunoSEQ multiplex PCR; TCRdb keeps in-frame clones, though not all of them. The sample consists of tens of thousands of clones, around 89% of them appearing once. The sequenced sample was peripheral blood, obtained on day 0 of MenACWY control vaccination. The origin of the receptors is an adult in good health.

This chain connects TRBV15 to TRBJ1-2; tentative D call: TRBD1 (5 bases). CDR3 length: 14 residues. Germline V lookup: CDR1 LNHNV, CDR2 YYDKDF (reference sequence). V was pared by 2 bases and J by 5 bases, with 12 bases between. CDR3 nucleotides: TGTGCCACCAGCAGAATTGGGGCGTCTTATGGCTACACCTTC. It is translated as CATSRIGASYGYTF. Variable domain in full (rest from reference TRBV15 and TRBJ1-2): DAMVIQNPRYQVTQFGKPVTLSCSQTLNHNVMYWYQQKSSQAPKLLFHYYDKDFNNEADTPDNFQSRRPNTSFCFLDIRSPGLGDTAMYLCATSRIGASYGYTFGSGTRLTVV.

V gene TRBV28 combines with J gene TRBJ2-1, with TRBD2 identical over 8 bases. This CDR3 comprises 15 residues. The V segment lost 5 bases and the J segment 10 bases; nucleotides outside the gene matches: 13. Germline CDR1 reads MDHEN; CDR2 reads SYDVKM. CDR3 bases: TGTGCCAGCAGTATAGCGGGATCGGGCATTGGCGAGCAGTTCTTC. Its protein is CASSIAGSGIGEQFF.

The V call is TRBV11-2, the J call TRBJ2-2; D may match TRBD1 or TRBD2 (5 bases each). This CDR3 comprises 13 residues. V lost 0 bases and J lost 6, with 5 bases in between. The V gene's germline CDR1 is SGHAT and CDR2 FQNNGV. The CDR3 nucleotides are TGTGCCAGCAGCTTAGAGGGGGCCGGGGAGCTGTTTTTT. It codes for CASSLEGAGELFF.

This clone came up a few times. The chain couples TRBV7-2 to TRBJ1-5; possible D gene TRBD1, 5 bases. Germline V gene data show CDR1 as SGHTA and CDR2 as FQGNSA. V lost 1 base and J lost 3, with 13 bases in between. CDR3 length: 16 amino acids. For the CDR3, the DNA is TGTGCCAGCAGCTTAGATCGACGGGGGGTCAATCAGCCCCAGCATTTT. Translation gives CASSLDRRGVNQPQHF. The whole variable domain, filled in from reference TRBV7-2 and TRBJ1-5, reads GAGVSQSPSNKVTEKGKDVELRCDPISGHTALYWYRQSLGQGLEFLIYFQGNSAPDKSGLPSDRFSAERTGGSVSTLTIQRTQQEDSAVYLCASSLDRRGVNQPQHFGDGTRLSIL.

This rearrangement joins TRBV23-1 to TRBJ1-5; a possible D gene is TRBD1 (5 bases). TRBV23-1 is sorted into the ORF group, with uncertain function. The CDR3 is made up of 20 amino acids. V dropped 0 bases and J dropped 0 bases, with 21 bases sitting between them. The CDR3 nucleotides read TGCGCCAGCAGTCAATCCACGGGGCAGACGGGCCTAAATAGCAATCAGCCCCAGCATTTT. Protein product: CASSQSTGQTGLNSNQPQHF.

CDR3 protein: CASSQDAGRPQHF. The CDR3 region has the DNA TGCGCCAGCAGCCAAGACGCCGGTCGGCCCCAGCATTTT. The chain uses TRBV4-3 and TRBJ1-5; no definite D call. With 0 bases removed from V and 9 bases from J, the gap between germline ends came to 9 bases. Per germline, CDR1 LGHNA and CDR2 YSLEER. This CDR3 comprises 13 residues.

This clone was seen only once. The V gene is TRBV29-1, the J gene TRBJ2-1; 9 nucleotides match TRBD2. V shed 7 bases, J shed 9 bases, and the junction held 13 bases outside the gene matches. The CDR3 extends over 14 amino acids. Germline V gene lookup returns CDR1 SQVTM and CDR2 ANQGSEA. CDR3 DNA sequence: TGCAGCGACCGGGTACTAGCGGGTTTAAGTGAGCAGTTCTTC. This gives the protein CSDRVLAGLSEQFF.

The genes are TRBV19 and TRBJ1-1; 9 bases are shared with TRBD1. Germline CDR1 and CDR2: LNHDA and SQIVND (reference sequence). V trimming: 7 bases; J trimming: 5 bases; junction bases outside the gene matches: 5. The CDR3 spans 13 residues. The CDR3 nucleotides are TGTGCCAGTACCCACAGGGGGCTGACTGAAGCTTTCTTT. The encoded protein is CASTHRGLTEAFF.

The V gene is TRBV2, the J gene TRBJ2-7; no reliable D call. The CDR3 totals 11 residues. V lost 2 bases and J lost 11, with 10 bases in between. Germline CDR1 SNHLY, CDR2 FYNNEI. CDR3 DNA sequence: TGTGCCAGCAGTGAAAGGCAATTGGAGTACTTC. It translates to CASSERQLEYF.

CDR3 bases: TGTGCCAGCTCACCAATGGGCGAGCAGTACTTC. This translates into CASSPMGEQYF. The chain couples TRBV18 to TRBJ2-7, with D unclear. CDR3 size: 11 residues. Per germline, CDR1 KGHSH and CDR2 LQKENI. With 2 bases removed from V and 6 bases from J, the gap between germline ends came to 5 bases.

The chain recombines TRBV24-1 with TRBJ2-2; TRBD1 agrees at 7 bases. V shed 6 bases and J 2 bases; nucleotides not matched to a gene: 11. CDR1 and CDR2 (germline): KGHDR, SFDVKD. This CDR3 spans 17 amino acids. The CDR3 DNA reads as TGTGCCACCAGTCGAGGACAGGAAGAAAAAAACACCGGGGAGCTGTTTTTT. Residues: CATSRGQEEKNTGELFF.

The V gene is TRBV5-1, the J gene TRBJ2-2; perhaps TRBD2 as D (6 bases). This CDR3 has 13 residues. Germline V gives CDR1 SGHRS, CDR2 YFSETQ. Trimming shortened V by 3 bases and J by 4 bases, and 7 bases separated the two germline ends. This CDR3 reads CASSSEGTGELFF. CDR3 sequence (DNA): TGCGCCAGCAGCTCGGAGGGCACCGGGGAGCTGTTTTTT. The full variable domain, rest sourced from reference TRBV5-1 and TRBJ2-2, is KAGVTQTPRYLIKTRGQQVTLSCSPISGHRSVSWYQQTPGQGLQFLFEYFSETQRNKGNFPGRFSGRQFSNSRSEMNVSTLELGDSALYLCASSSEGTGELFFGEGSRLTVL.

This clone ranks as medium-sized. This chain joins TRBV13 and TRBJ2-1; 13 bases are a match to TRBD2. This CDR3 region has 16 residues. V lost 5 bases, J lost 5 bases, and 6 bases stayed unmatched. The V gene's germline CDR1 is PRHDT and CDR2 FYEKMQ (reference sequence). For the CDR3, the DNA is TGTGCCAGCAGCCTGGGGACTAGCGGGAAACACAATGAGCAGTTCTTC. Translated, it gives CASSLGTSGKHNEQFF.

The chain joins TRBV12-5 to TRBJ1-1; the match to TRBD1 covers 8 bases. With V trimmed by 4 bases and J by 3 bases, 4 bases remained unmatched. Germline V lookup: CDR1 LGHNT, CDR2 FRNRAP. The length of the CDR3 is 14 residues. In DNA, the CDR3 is TGTGCTAGTGGTTCAGGGGGCGAGTACACTGAAGCTTTCTTT. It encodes CASGSGGEYTEAFF.

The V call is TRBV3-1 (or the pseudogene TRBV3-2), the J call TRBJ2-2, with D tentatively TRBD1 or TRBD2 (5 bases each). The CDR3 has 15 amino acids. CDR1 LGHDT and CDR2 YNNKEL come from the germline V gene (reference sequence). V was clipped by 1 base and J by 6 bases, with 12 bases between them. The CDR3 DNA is TGTGCCAGCAGCCAAGCTTCGAGGGGCCCCGGGGAGCTGTTTTTT. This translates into CASSQASRGPGELFF.

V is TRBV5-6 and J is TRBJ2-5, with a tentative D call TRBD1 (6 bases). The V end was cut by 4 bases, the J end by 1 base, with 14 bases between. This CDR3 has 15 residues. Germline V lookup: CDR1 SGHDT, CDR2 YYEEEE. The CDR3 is CASSPKTGLQETQYF. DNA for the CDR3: TGTGCCAGCAGCCCAAAGACAGGACTCCAAGAGACCCAGTACTTC.

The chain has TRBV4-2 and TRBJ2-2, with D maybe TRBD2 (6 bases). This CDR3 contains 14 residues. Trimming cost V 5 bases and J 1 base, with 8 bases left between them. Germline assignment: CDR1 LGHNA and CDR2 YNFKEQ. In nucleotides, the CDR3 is TGTGCCAGCAGCTGGCGGGAGAACACCGGGGAGCTGTTTTTT. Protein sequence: CASSWRENTGELFF.

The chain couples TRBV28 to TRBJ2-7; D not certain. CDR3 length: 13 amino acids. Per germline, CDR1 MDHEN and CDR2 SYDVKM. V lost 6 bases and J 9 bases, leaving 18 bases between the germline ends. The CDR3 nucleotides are TGTGCCAGCAGCGGGCAGCTCCTACGAGGGCAGTACTTC. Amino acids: CASSGQLLRGQYF. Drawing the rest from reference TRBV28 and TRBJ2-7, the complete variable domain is DVKVTQSSRYLVKRTGEKVFLECVQDMDHENMFWYRQDPGLGLRLIYFSYDVKMKEKGDIPEGYSVSREKKERFSLILESASTNQTSMYLCASSGQLLRGQYFGPGTRLTVT.